This T cell receptor beta chain was found in a study of blood T cell repertoires in COVID-19. Overall study context: Material from acute and convalescent COVID-19 was sourced from the United States, Italy and Spain. T cells, B-cell-depleted T cells, or PBMCs supplied cDNA or gDNA.

This CDR3 is 15 amino acids long. V was trimmed by 1 base and J by 4 bases, leaving 10 bases between them. The germline gives CDR1 SGHTA, CDR2 FQGTGA. This clone was counted once. In the authors' methods: Amplified reference gene primers provided the basis for estimating nucleated cell counts. TCRdb keeps only in-frame clones here, not all; method: immunoSEQ multiplex PCR. V, J and clone size were drawn from that table, and D and trimming were deduced from the DNA. The table includes 80,000 to 95,000 clones, about 85% detected once. This TCR was recovered from a human donor in a cohort sampled during active COVID-19. Sequencing used peripheral blood. The chain is built from TRBV7-3 and TRBJ2-2, with TRBD2 as a possible D gene (6 bases). The CDR3 reads CASSLRPGGTGELFF. The CDR3 bases are TGTGCCAGCAGCTTAAGGCCCGGGGGCACCGGGGAGCTGTTTTTT.